The rows below give T cell receptor beta chains drawn from one sample of a study of blood T cell repertoires in COVID-19. Method: immunoSEQ multiplex PCR; TCRdb's copy keeps in-frame clones and lacks some. Altogether 350,000 to 550,000 clones are present, about 85% being singletons, with the ten largest covering roughly 1.9%. What was sequenced was PBMCs or T cells enriched from blood (not recorded which). Receptors originate from a woman younger than 30 with acute COVID-19. The conserved cysteine and the conserved F or W are not part of the CDR3 here.

v_call cdr3_aa
TRBV13 ASSLVPGYGPEGYT
TRBV4-1 ASSSSAGQGGNSPLH
TRBV10-2 ASSEASDQPQH
TRBV5-5 ASSLVQAAGNYGYT
TRBV30 AWSVSGGRYEQY
TRBV9 ASSVGAKNEQF
TRBV2 ASRKQGMGGYT
TRBV24-1 ATSDSANYGYT
TRBV28 ASSLDGKVNYGYT
TRBV7-9 ASSGVSISGRISYEQY
TRBV7-9 ASAPTRDYEQY
TRBV11-2 ASSLPTGAGANVLT
TRBV15 ATSTQGAAFNQPQH
TRBV19 ASSAGTGSSYEQY
TRBV10-1 ASSGDRGYEQY
TRBV10-2 ASDSGTSGTGELF
TRBV28 ASSFAGVREAF
TRBV28 ASSFQTGALYEQY
TRBV5-1 ASSSLHSGGDGYT
TRBV18 ASSPPASEAF
TRBV7-2 ASMPQTGGHSPLH